The 10 T cell receptor beta chains listed next were all sequenced from one sample in a study of cytomegalovirus exposure and HLA in healthy donors (TCRdb year 2017). Library preparation was by the immunoSEQ multiplex PCR assay. What TCRdb holds here is the immuneACCESS table cut down to in-frame rearrangements. Part of the clones is not present; checked against another copy, under half of the missing clones reflect an unresolved V gene, and the others are unexplained. For this sample the table gives some 200,000 clones, of which about nine tenths were detected only once. The ten largest account for about 1% of the sample. Sequenced sample: PBMCs. Every receptor here comes from a woman between 18 and 30 years old in good health and CMV-seronegative.

The V gene is TRBV6-5, the J gene TRBJ2-7, with TRBD1 matching over 7 bases. V trimming: 0 bases; J trimming: 3 bases; junction bases outside the gene matches: 5. CDR1 and CDR2 from the germline V gene are MNHEY and SVGAGI. The CDR3 runs 15 residues. The CDR3 here is CASSYSRTGYYEQYF. The CDR3 coding sequence is TGTGCCAGCAGTTACTCCCGGACAGGATACTACGAGCAGTACTTC.

The chain recombines TRBV5-1 with TRBJ2-3, with 10 nucleotides matching TRBD2. CDR3 length: 16 residues. Germline values: CDR1 SGHRS, CDR2 YFSETQ. With V trimmed by 4 bases and J by 2 bases, 7 bases remained unmatched. CDR3 region: CASSHRTSGSTDTQYF. CDR3 nucleotide sequence: TGCGCCAGCAGCCACCGGACTAGCGGATCCACAGATACGCAGTATTTT.

The CDR3 is CASSFLLPQGNGYTF. CDR3 coding DNA: TGTGCCAGCAGTTTCCTGCTTCCCCAGGGTAATGGCTACACCTTC. This chain uses TRBV6-5 with TRBJ1-2; D possibly corresponds to TRBD1 (5 bases). The V gene lost 4 bases and the J gene lost 6 bases, with 18 bases spanning the gap. This CDR3 spans 15 amino acids. CDR1 is MNHEY and CDR2 is SVGAGI in the germline V gene.

The chain couples TRBV25-1 to TRBJ1-1; TRBD1 agrees at 7 bases. This CDR3 has 18 amino acids. Germline V gene data show CDR1 as MGHDK and CDR2 as SYGVNS. V lost 2 bases, J lost 5 bases, and 17 bases stayed unmatched. CDR3 loop: CASSELGTNRGGGTEAFF. The CDR3, as DNA: TGTGCCAGCAGTGAACTCGGGACCAACAGGGGTGGGGGAACTGAAGCTTTCTTT.

The chain employs TRBV2 and TRBJ2-3; D might be TRBD1 (5 bases). V dropped 3 bases and J dropped 4 bases, with 14 bases sitting between them. From germline, CDR1 is SNHLY and CDR2 FYNNEI. The CDR3 runs 15 residues. Written as DNA, the CDR3 is TGTGCCAGCAGTGACCCTACAGGTTTCGCAGATACGCAGTATTTT. This encodes CASSDPTGFADTQYF.

The chain carries TRBV12-2 and TRBJ2-3; no DNA check was done on the table's D call, TRBD2. TRBV12-2 is noted as a pseudogene. CDR3 size: 18 residues. CDR3 DNA: TGTGCAAGTCGCCCAGGTGAGTGTGGGACTCCAAGCACAGATACGCAGTATTTT. Encoded protein: CASRPGECGTPSTDTQYF.

The chain couples TRBV7-8 to TRBJ2-1, with TRBD2 matching over 12 bases. This CDR3 spans 16 amino acids. Germline CDR1 is SGHVS and CDR2 is FQNEAQ. The ends lost 2 bases at V and 5 bases at J; junction bases unmatched: 4. The CDR3 DNA follows: TGTGCCAGCAGCTTACAAGGACTAGCGGGGAACAATGAGCAGTTCTTC. Protein: CASSLQGLAGNNEQFF.

The rearrangement joins TRBV27 to TRBJ2-3, with TRBD2 matching over 12 bases. The J segment lost 3 bases and the V segment lost 5 bases, leaving 6 bases of the junction unmatched. Germline assignment: CDR1 MNHEY and CDR2 SMNVEV (reference sequence). This CDR3 is 16 amino acids long. Here the CDR3 reads CASSRGLAGFTDTQYF. Here the CDR3 DNA reads TGTGCCAGCAGTCGTGGACTAGCGGGATTTACAGATACGCAGTATTTT.

CDR3 nucleotides: TGTGCCAGCAGCGTAGATACGGGGGACTTTAACTATGGCTACACCTTC. This encodes CASSVDTGDFNYGYTF. The V and J genes are TRBV9 and TRBJ1-2; D may be TRBD1 (5 bases). Trimming took 0 bases from V and 1 from J, leaving 13 bases between them. Germline V gene data show CDR1 as SGDLS and CDR2 as YYNGEE. The CDR3 length is 16 residues. The complete variable domain, with remaining parts taken from reference TRBV9 and TRBJ1-2, reads DSGVTQTPKHLITATGQRVTLRCSPRSGDLSVYWYQQSLDQGLQFLIQYYNGEERAKGNILERFSAQQFPDLHSELNLSSLELGDSALYFCASSVDTGDFNYGYTFGSGTRLTVV.

The rearrangement joins TRBV30 to TRBJ2-1, with D possibly matching TRBD1 (5 bases). Germline assignment: CDR1 GTSNPN and CDR2 SVGIG (reference sequence). Trimming removed 4 bases at V and 9 bases at J, with 7 bases between. This CDR3 is built from 10 residues. As DNA, the CDR3 is TGTGCCTGGACAGGGATTGAGCAGTTCTTC. Translated, it gives CAWTGIEQFF. Filled out from reference TRBV30 and TRBJ2-1, the complete variable domain reads SQTIHQWPATLVQPVGSPLSLECTVEGTSNPNLYWYRQAAGRGLQLLFYSVGIGQISSEVPQNLSASRPQDRQFILSSKKLLLSDSGFYLCAWTGIEQFFGPGTRLTVL.